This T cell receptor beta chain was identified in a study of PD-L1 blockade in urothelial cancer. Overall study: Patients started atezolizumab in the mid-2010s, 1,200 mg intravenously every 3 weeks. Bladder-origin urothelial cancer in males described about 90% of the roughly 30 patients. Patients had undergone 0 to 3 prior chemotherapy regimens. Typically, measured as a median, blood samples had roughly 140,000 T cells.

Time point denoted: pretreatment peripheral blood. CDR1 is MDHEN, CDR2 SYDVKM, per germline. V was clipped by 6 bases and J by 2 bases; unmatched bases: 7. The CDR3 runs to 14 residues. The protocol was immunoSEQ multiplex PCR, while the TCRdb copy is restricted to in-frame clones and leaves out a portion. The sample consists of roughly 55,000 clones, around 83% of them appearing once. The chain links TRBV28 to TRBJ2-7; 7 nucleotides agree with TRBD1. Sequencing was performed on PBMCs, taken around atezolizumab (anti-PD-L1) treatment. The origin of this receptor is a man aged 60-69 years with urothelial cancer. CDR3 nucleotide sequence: TGTGCCAGCAGCCTGTTAGGGGGCGCCTACGAGCAGTACTTC. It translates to CASSLLGGAYEQYF.